Each of the 9 T cell receptor beta chains below was sequenced from the same sample in a study of T-cell reconstitution after alpha-beta-depleted transplantation in children. During its preparation, the TCRbeta library received unique molecular identifiers. TCRdb fed the PCR reads into MiXCR, producing one record per CDR3 protein. The top ten clones hold around 29% of a sample with around 450,000 distinct CDR3 sequences, 43% of them seen once. This sample comprised PBMCs, obtained before TCRalphabeta/CD19-depleted stem cell transplant. The receptors were sampled from a girl aged 2-15 years with aplastic anemia, due to receive a stem cell transplant.

This clonotype was seen a few times. This sequence joins TRBV12-3 or TRBV12-4 and TRBJ2-7, with no clear D. V shed 4 bases and J shed 3 bases, with 10 bases lying between them. This CDR3 is built from 13 residues. The CDR3 coding sequence is TGTGCCAGCAGTTACGGGCTCGGCTACGAGCAGTACTTC. The encoded protein is CASSYGLGYEQYF.

This chain joins TRBV10-2 and TRBJ1-1, with 9 bases matching TRBD1. CDR1 WSHSY and CDR2 SAAADI come from the germline V gene. The CDR3 extends over 14 amino acids. Losses at the gene ends were 4 bases for V and 5 bases for J; bases not matched to a gene: 5. CDR3 region: CASSAYRGRTEAFF. In nucleotides, the CDR3 is TGCGCCAGCAGTGCATACAGGGGGCGGACTGAAGCTTTCTTT.

In its sample, this clonotype was seen many times. The V gene is TRBV10-3, the J gene TRBJ2-1; 8 nucleotides match TRBD2. V gave up 11 bases and J gave up 7 bases; unmatched junction bases: 4. The CDR3 loop spans 11 amino acids. Germline CDR1 ENHRY, CDR2 SYGVKD. Here the CDR3 DNA reads TGTGCCGCCGGGAGGGGTAATGAGCAGTTCTTC. Residues: CAAGRGNEQFF.

This clonotype was counted at least ten times. The chain links TRBV12-3 or TRBV12-4 to TRBJ2-1; 11 nucleotides agree with TRBD2. The CDR3 sequence is 15 residues long. Germline trimming cut 6 bases from V and 5 bases from J; bases unmatched to any gene: 6. The CDR3 nucleotides are TGTGCCAGCAGGGTAGCGGGAGGGCTCCACAATGAGCAGTTCTTC. Translating gives CASRVAGGLHNEQFF.

The rearrangement links TRBV5-1 to TRBJ2-3, with D possibly matching TRBD1 (6 bases). CDR3 length: 14 amino acids. V was cut by 2 bases and J by 7 bases, with 14 bases left in between. Germline CDR1 is SGHRS and CDR2 is YFSETQ. The CDR3 sequence: CASSFSGAGNTQYF. The DNA for the CDR3 is TGCGCCAGCAGCTTCTCAGGGGCAGGAAATACGCAGTATTTT.

This clonotype was counted between two and nine times. V and J are TRBV20-1 and TRBJ2-7; no reliable D call. The CDR3 has 13 amino acids. With 2 bases removed from V and 0 bases from J, the gap between germline ends came to 8 bases. Looked up from germline, CDR1 is DFQATT and CDR2 is SNEGSKA (reference sequence). The CDR3 here is CSARMGSSYEQYF. DNA for the CDR3: TGCAGTGCTAGAATGGGTAGCTCCTACGAGCAGTACTTC.

The gene calls are TRBV15 and TRBJ2-5; D is perhaps TRBD1 or TRBD2 (6 bases each). V shed 0 bases and J shed 3 bases, with 14 bases lying between them. CDR1 is LNHNV and CDR2 is YYDKDF in the germline V gene (reference sequence). The CDR3 is made up of 16 amino acids. CDR3 region: CATSRDPGAGEETQYF. CDR3 coding DNA: TGTGCCACCAGCAGAGACCCGGGAGCAGGGGAAGAGACCCAGTACTTC. Full variable domain (outside the CDR3, taken from reference TRBV15 and TRBJ2-5): DAMVIQNPRYQVTQFGKPVTLSCSQTLNHNVMYWYQQKSSQAPKLLFHYYDKDFNNEADTPDNFQSRRPNTSFCFLDIRSPGLGDTAMYLCATSRDPGAGEETQYFGPGTRLLVL.

The chain recombines TRBV5-5 with TRBJ2-7, with 7 bases fitting TRBD1. V lost 5 bases, J lost 8 bases, and 7 bases stayed unmatched. The CDR3 has 12 residues. CDR1 is SGHKS, CDR2 YYEKEE, per germline (reference sequence). CDR3 DNA sequence: TGTGCCAGCAGTTTTGACAGGGAAAAGCAGTACTTC. Amino acid sequence: CASSFDREKQYF.

V and J are TRBV4-2 and TRBJ2-2; 8 nucleotides align to TRBD1. Per the germline V gene, CDR1 is LGHNA and CDR2 is YNFKEQ. This CDR3 region has 16 residues. V lost 5 bases, J lost 3 bases, and 8 bases stayed unmatched. The CDR3 coding sequence is TGTGCCAGCAGCGAGACGGACAGGGTCGACACCGGGGAGCTGTTTTTT. This gives the protein CASSETDRVDTGELFF.